The clone carrying this TCR beta chain was observed once. Germline V gene sequence: CDR1 SGHTA, CDR2 FQGNSA. V lost 0 bases, J lost 8 bases, and 14 bases lay in between. The CDR3 is 15 residues long. Authors' data handling: It was from reference gene primer amplification that nucleated cell counts were estimated. Data came from immunoSEQ multiplex PCR; TCRdb stores just in-frame clones and leaves some out. For V, J and clone size, that table is used; D and trimming come from the DNA. The sample yields fewer than 400,000 clones, 65% to 90% seen once. Living in under 30 US areas, the participants were between 18 and 89 years of age. Clinical history reported by participants formed the basis on which cohorts were assigned. Symptom resolution, clearance, or two negative PCRs marked donors in Cohort 3 as recovered. This entry is derived from a study of blood T cell repertoires in COVID-19.

This clonotype originated in a young man who had recovered from COVID-19. The rearrangement joins TRBV7-2 to TRBJ2-1; TRBD2 might be the D (6 bases). The specimen sequenced was PBMCs or T cells enriched from blood (not recorded which). CDR3 sequence reads: CASSLAVLALDEQFF. CDR3 nucleotide sequence: TGTGCCAGCAGCTTAGCCGTACTAGCTCTCGATGAGCAGTTCTTC.